Presented here are 31 T cell receptor beta chains from one specimen sequenced in a study of T-cell memory formation after mild COVID-19. From the 5' RACE reads, TCRdb called clonotypes with MiXCR, one entry per CDR3 protein. The top ten clones hold 3% to 3.5% of a sample with some 210,000 distinct CDR3 sequences, 10% of them seen once. Material for sequencing was PBMCs or a T cell subset sorted from them (not recorded which). All receptors come from a man aged 18 to 35 who had mild COVID-19 (a few samples of this study predate the infection). Cell type and time point are not known.

In this sample, this clonotype turned up many times. The CDR3 loop is CAIGRGNQPQHF. CDR3 DNA: TGTGCCATTGGACGGGGCAATCAGCCCCAGCATTTT. The chain carries TRBV30 and TRBJ1-5; unclear D gene. The V end lost 8 bases, the J end lost 2 bases, and 10 bases lay between the germline ends. This CDR3 contains 12 residues. Germline V CDR1 and CDR2: GTSNPN, SVGIG (reference sequence).

The rearrangement joins TRBV28 to TRBJ1-5; a possible D gene is TRBD1 (6 bases). V gave up 6 bases and J gave up 2 bases, with 14 bases separating them. CDR1 MDHEN and CDR2 SYDVKM come from the germline V gene. This CDR3 contains 15 residues. As DNA, the CDR3 is TGTGCCAGCAGCCGCGGGGGGGGCGGCAATCAGCCCCAGCATTTT. It is translated as CASSRGGGGNQPQHF.

This clonotype was seen a few times. This chain uses TRBV7-3 with TRBJ2-3; 8 nucleotides match TRBD2. The CDR3 is made up of 16 amino acids. Trimming at V came to 0 bases and at J to 5 bases, leaving 7 bases not matched to a gene. Germline V CDR1 and CDR2: SGHTA, FQGTGA. The CDR3 nucleotides read TGTGCCAGCAGCTTAACTTTAGGCCTAGCGGGAGATACGCAGTATTTT. Translated: CASSLTLGLAGDTQYF.

This clonotype was recorded a few times. This sequence joins TRBV24-1 and TRBJ2-6, with 8 positions matching TRBD1. The CDR3 consists of 19 residues. Germline loops: CDR1 KGHDR, CDR2 SFDVKD. Trimming cost V 4 bases and J 1 base; bases outside gene matches: 11. The CDR3 sequence: CATSENPGTGRSGANVLTF. Written as DNA, the CDR3 is TGTGCCACCAGTGAGAACCCCGGGACAGGCCGATCTGGGGCCAACGTCCTGACTTTC.

This clonotype was detected ten times or more. The chain carries TRBV6-2 or TRBV6-3 and TRBJ2-7; D possibly corresponds to TRBD2 (6 bases). V was trimmed by 4 bases and J by 6 bases, leaving 13 bases between them. This CDR3 has 13 residues. Germline lookup yields CDR1 MNHEY and CDR2 SVGEGT. CDR3 in DNA: TGTGCCAGCAGTTGGGGACTGAGACGCGAGCAGTACTTC. It encodes CASSWGLRREQYF.

The chain links TRBV29-1 to TRBJ2-2; D possibly corresponds to TRBD1 (6 bases). The CDR3 contains 13 residues. From germline, CDR1 is SQVTM and CDR2 ANQGSEA. In nucleotides, the CDR3 is TGCTACCCTGTAGCACAGGGCACCGGGGAGCTGTTTTTT. Its translation is CYPVAQGTGELFF.

The chain links TRBV4-3 to TRBJ2-2; no clear D. The germline CDR1 and CDR2 sequences are LGHNA and YSLEER. Deletions cut 0 bases from V and 6 bases from J, with 8 bases between. This CDR3 region has 14 residues. CDR3 nucleotides: TGCGCCAGCAGCCAAGAAGGGCGTTCCGGGGAGCTGTTTTTT. It specifies CASSQEGRSGELFF.

This clonotype was observed at least ten times. V gene TRBV10-3 combines with J gene TRBJ2-6; 7 bases fit TRBD1. V trimming: 7 bases; J trimming: 1 base; junction bases outside the gene matches: 10. The CDR3 sequence is 17 residues long. Germline V gene data show CDR1 as ENHRY and CDR2 as SYGVKD. The CDR3 is CAIKKDRANSGANVLTF. The CDR3 nucleotides read TGTGCCATCAAAAAAGACAGGGCGAATTCTGGGGCCAACGTCCTGACTTTC.

This clonotype was seen a handful of times. The chain combines TRBV7-9 with TRBJ2-3; 9 bases agree with TRBD2. Germline CDR1 SEHNR, CDR2 FQNEAQ (reference sequence). After removal of 5 bases from V and 0 bases from J, the junction contained 9 bases not matched to a gene. This CDR3 region has 17 residues. This CDR3 reads CASSPGTSGSSTDTQYF. The DNA for the CDR3 is TGTGCCAGCAGCCCCGGAACTAGCGGGTCGAGCACAGATACGCAGTATTTT. The full variable domain, in which reference TRBV7-9 and TRBJ2-3 provide the parts outside the CDR3, is DTGVSQNPRHKITKRGQNVTFRCDPISEHNRLYWYRQTLGQGPEFLTYFQNEAQLEKSRLLSDRFSAERPKGSFSTLEIQRTEQGDSAMYLCASSPGTSGSSTDTQYFGPGTRLTVL.

The CDR3 DNA reads TGTGCCAGCAGCGCTCCAGGACAGATAGAGACCCAGTACTTC. Translating it yields CASSAPGQIETQYF. V and J are TRBV9 and TRBJ2-5, with TRBD1 as a possible D gene (6 bases). This CDR3 comprises 14 residues. Germline assignment: CDR1 SGDLS and CDR2 YYNGEE. The V gene lost 3 bases and the J gene lost 4 bases, with 13 bases spanning the gap.

The chain uses TRBV7-9 and TRBJ2-5; no clear D. Germline CDR1 and CDR2: SEHNR and FQNEAQ (reference sequence). V was trimmed by 4 bases and J by 7 bases, leaving 10 bases between them. This CDR3 has 12 residues. The CDR3 loop reads CASSSRPGTQYF. CDR3 DNA: TGTGCCAGCAGCTCCCGTCCGGGGACCCAGTACTTC.

The rearrangement uses TRBV19 and TRBJ2-4, with 7 bases aligning to TRBD1. The CDR3 is 14 residues long. Per germline, CDR1 LNHDA and CDR2 SQIVND (reference sequence). The V and J ends lost 9 bases and 3 bases, in that order; junction bases with no gene match: 8. DNA of the CDR3: TGTGCCAGCTTAGGGGGCAAGAGCAAAAACATTCAGTACTTC. Its protein is CASLGGKSKNIQYF.

This clonotype has a handful of counts. CDR3 sequence reads: CAWTDVRGETQYF. CDR3 nucleotides: TGTGCCTGGACTGATGTGAGGGGAGAGACCCAGTACTTC. V gene TRBV30 combines with J gene TRBJ2-5, with D tentatively TRBD1 or TRBD2 (5 bases each). V was cut by 4 bases and J by 4 bases, with 13 bases left in between. There are 13 residues in the CDR3. Germline lookup yields CDR1 GTSNPN and CDR2 SVGIG (reference sequence).

The chain is built from TRBV7-9 and TRBJ2-1, with D unclear. The V end was cut by 3 bases, the J end by 6 bases, with 12 bases between. The CDR3 covers 14 residues. Germline assignment: CDR1 SEHNR and CDR2 FQNEAQ (reference sequence). CDR3 region: CASSFVDPGNEQFF. The CDR3 nucleotides read TGTGCCAGCAGCTTTGTGGACCCCGGCAATGAGCAGTTCTTC.

A word on this clonotype: Relative to the germline gene, one junction end is altered; a read error may explain this. The chain links TRBV28 to TRBJ2-1; D gene unclear. Germline lookup yields CDR1 MDHEN and CDR2 SYDVKM. The CDR3 loop spans 15 amino acids. CDR3 sequence (DNA): TGTGACAGCAGTTCCACGTTAAAAAAGGCTAATGAGCAGTTCTTC. Translated: CDSSSTLKKANEQFF.

The rearrangement joins TRBV9 to TRBJ2-2; D might be TRBD2 (6 bases). The CDR3 is 14 residues long. Trimming left V 3 bases short and J 5 bases short, with 11 bases between. Germline CDR1 SGDLS, CDR2 YYNGEE. The CDR3 region is CASSARAGTGELFF. In DNA, the CDR3 is TGTGCCAGCAGCGCCCGGGCGGGAACCGGGGAGCTGTTTTTT.

The gene calls are TRBV10-3 and TRBJ1-3; tentatively, D is TRBD1 (6 bases). The CDR3 is made up of 15 amino acids. CDR1 ENHRY and CDR2 SYGVKD come from the germline V gene. V gave up 6 bases and J gave up 0 bases, with 12 bases separating them. The CDR3 coding sequence is TGTGCCATCAGCCCCGGGACAACCTCTGGAAACACCATATATTTT. It yields the protein CAISPGTTSGNTIYF.

The chain recombines TRBV9 with TRBJ2-3; D is possibly TRBD2 (5 bases). V lost 0 bases to trimming and J lost 2 bases, with 19 bases between them. Germline V CDR1 and CDR2: SGDLS, YYNGEE. The CDR3 spans 18 residues. The CDR3 coding sequence is TGTGCCAGCAGCGTAGGGTCTAGGGAGTTTTACCACACAGATACGCAGTATTTT. Protein product: CASSVGSREFYHTDTQYF.

This clonotype was recorded a few times. The chain couples TRBV2 to TRBJ2-3; D gene uncertain. Trimming removed 7 bases from V and 2 bases from J, with 13 bases in between. The CDR3 covers 14 residues. From germline, CDR1 is SNHLY and CDR2 FYNNEI. CDR3 sequence reads: CASTRTANTDTQYF. The CDR3 DNA is TGTGCCAGCACCAGGACCGCGAACACAGATACGCAGTATTTT.

The table lists this clonotype with many counts. The gene calls are TRBV7-2 and TRBJ2-2; D not resolved. Trimming removed 0 bases at V and 4 bases at J, with 9 bases between. The germline V gene encodes CDR1 SGHTA and CDR2 FQGNSA. The CDR3 is 15 residues long. DNA of the CDR3: TGTGCCAGCAGCTTAGCGGGTGGTATCACCGGGGAGCTGTTTTTT. Its translation: CASSLAGGITGELFF.

This clonotype has just a few counts. The chain carries TRBV6-1 and TRBJ1-4; TRBD1 is a possible D gene (6 bases). The germline CDR1 and CDR2 sequences are MNHNS and SASEGT. The CDR3 loop spans 14 amino acids. Trimming removed 5 bases from V and 5 bases from J, with 12 bases in between. CDR3 protein: CASSSRGLNEKLFF. CDR3 sequence (DNA): TGTGCCAGCAGTTCCAGGGGCTTAAATGAAAAACTGTTTTTT.

The V and J genes are TRBV2 and TRBJ1-3, with TRBD1 as a possible D gene (5 bases). Trimming shortened V by 2 bases and J by 0 bases, and 8 bases separated the two germline ends. Looked up from germline, CDR1 is SNHLY and CDR2 is FYNNEI. The CDR3 totals 15 residues. In nucleotides, the CDR3 is TGTGCCAGCAGTGAATCCGGGGGCTCTGGAAACACCATATATTTT. Amino acid sequence: CASSESGGSGNTIYF.

Details on this clonotype: This sequence may be a read error, since a much larger clone differs from it by one base. The rearrangement links TRBV25-1 to TRBJ2-5, with D possibly being TRBD1 (6 bases). Germline values: CDR1 MGHDK, CDR2 SYGVNS. The CDR3 extends over 13 amino acids. CDR3 region: CARSRMGAETQYF. CDR3 DNA sequence: TGTGCCCGCAGTCGTATGGGGGCAGAGACCCAGTACTTC.

This clonotype was picked up a small number of times. The chain is built from TRBV27 and TRBJ1-2, with 7 nucleotides matching TRBD1. Germline CDR1 MNHEY, CDR2 SMNVEV (reference sequence). V dropped 3 bases and J dropped 5; count of bases not matched to a gene: 6. The CDR3 has 14 amino acids. CDR3 in amino acids: CASSLLGTEYGYTF. In DNA form, the CDR3 reads TGTGCCAGCAGTTTGCTGGGGACAGAATATGGCTACACCTTC.

In regard to this clonotype: One junction end does not reproduce the germline sequence, and a read error may be involved. V gene TRBV12-3 or TRBV12-4 combines with J gene TRBJ2-7; possibly TRBD2 for D (5 bases). CDR3 size: 13 residues. The CDR3 is CACTRRIGYEQCF. The CDR3 coding sequence is TGTGCCTGTACTAGGCGGATTGGCTACGAGCAGTGCTTC.

The chain has TRBV3-1 and TRBJ2-5; 13 nucleotides line up with TRBD2. The CDR3 runs to 19 residues. Germline loops: CDR1 LGHDT, CDR2 YNNKEL (reference sequence). J gave up 0 bases and V 3 bases, and 10 bases lay outside the gene matches. As DNA, the CDR3 is TGTGCCAGCAGCCACCCCCGGACTAGCGGGAGATTGTACCAAGAGACCCAGTACTTC. Translating gives CASSHPRTSGRLYQETQYF.

This clonotype was detected ten times or more. The V call is TRBV7-2, the J call TRBJ1-1; D uncertain. Germline V lookup: CDR1 SGHTA, CDR2 FQGNSA. V lost 2 bases to trimming and J lost 4 bases, with 11 bases between them. The CDR3 loop spans 14 amino acids. The CDR3 is CASSLNLGFTEAFF. CDR3 bases: TGTGCCAGCAGCTTAAATCTGGGGTTCACTGAAGCTTTCTTT. The full variable domain, with the rest looked up from reference TRBV7-2 and TRBJ1-1, is GAGVSQSPSNKVTEKGKDVELRCDPISGHTALYWYRQSLGQGLEFLIYFQGNSAPDKSGLPSDRFSAERTGGSVSTLTIQRTQQEDSAVYLCASSLNLGFTEAFFGQGTRLTVV.

CDR3 region: CASSLGGGSTEAFF. DNA of the CDR3: TGTGCCAGCAGCTTAGGAGGGGGCTCAACTGAAGCTTTCTTT. The chain employs TRBV7-3 and TRBJ1-1; 7 bases align to TRBD1. The CDR3 extends over 14 amino acids. Germline assignment: CDR1 SGHTA and CDR2 FQGTGA. Germline trimming cut 2 bases from V and 5 bases from J; bases unmatched to any gene: 5.

This clonotype was picked up a small number of times. The CDR3 region is CASSPTSGGTDTQYF. The DNA of the CDR3 is TGTGCCAGCAGCCCGACTAGCGGGGGCACAGATACGCAGTATTTT. The chain couples TRBV3-1 to TRBJ2-3; 11 nucleotides match TRBD2. The CDR3 is 15 residues long. CDR1 and CDR2 from the germline V gene are LGHDT and YNNKEL (reference sequence). With V trimmed by 4 bases and J by 1 base, 1 base remained unmatched.

In its sample, this clonotype was seen a few times. The chain links TRBV20-1 to TRBJ2-1; 7 positions match TRBD1. The V segment lost 1 base and the J segment 0 bases; nucleotides outside the gene matches: 6. The CDR3 has 16 amino acids. Germline CDR1 DFQATT, CDR2 SNEGSKA (reference sequence). The DNA for the CDR3 is TGCAGTGCTAGAGTAGGGGGCCCAAGCTCCTACAATGAGCAGTTCTTC. Residues: CSARVGGPSSYNEQFF.

This clonotype was seen only a few times. This chain uses TRBV5-1 with TRBJ1-1; 8 bases agree with TRBD1. V shed 4 bases, J shed 2 bases, and the junction held 7 bases outside the gene matches. This CDR3 has 15 residues. CDR1 SGHRS and CDR2 YFSETQ come from the germline V gene. CDR3 sequence: CASSALTGVNTEAFF. CDR3 DNA: TGCGCCAGCAGCGCCCTGACAGGGGTCAACACTGAAGCTTTCTTT.